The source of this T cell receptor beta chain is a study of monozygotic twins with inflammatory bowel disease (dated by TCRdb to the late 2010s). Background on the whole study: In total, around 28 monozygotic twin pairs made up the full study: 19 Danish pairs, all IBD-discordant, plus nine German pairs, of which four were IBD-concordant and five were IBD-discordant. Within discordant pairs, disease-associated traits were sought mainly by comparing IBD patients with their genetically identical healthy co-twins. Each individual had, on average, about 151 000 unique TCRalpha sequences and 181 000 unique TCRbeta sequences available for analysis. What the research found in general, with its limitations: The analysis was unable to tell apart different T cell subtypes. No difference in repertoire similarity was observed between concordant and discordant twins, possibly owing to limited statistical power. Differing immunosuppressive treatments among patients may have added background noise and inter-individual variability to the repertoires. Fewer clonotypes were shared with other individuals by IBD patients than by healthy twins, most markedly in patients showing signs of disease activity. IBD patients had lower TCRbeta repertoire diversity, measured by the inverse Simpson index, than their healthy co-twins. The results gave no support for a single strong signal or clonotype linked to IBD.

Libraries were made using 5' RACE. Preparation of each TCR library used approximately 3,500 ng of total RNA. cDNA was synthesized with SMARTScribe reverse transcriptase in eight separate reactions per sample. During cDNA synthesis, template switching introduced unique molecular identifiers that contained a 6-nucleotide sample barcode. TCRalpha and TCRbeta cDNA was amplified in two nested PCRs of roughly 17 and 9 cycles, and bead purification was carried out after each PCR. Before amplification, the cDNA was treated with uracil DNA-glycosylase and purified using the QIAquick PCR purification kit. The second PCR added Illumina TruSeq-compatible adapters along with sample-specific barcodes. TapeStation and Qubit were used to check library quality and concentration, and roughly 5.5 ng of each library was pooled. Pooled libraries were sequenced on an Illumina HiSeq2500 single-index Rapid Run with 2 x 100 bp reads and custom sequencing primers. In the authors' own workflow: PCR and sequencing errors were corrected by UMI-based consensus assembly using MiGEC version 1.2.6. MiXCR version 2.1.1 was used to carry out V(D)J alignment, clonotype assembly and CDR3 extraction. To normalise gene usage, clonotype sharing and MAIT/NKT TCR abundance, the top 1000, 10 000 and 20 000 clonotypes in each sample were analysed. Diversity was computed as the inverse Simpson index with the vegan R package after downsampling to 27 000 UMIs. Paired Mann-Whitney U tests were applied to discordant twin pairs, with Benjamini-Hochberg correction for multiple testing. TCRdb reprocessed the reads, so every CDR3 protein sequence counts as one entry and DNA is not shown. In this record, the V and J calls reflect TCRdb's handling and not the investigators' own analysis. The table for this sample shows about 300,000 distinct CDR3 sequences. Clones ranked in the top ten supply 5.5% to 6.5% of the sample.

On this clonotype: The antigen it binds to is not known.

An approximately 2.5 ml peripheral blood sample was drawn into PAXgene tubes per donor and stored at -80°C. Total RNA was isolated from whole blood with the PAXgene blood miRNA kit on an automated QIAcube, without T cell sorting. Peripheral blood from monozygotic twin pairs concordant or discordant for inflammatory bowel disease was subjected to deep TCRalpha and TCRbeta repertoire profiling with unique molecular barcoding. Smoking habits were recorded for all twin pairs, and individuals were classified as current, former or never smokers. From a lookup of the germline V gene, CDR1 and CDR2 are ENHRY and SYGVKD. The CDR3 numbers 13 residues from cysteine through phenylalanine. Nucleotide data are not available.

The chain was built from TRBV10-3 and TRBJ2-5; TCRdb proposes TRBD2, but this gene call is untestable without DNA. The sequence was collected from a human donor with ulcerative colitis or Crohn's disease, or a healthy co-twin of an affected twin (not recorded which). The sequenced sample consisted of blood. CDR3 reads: CAINEGGIGTQYF.